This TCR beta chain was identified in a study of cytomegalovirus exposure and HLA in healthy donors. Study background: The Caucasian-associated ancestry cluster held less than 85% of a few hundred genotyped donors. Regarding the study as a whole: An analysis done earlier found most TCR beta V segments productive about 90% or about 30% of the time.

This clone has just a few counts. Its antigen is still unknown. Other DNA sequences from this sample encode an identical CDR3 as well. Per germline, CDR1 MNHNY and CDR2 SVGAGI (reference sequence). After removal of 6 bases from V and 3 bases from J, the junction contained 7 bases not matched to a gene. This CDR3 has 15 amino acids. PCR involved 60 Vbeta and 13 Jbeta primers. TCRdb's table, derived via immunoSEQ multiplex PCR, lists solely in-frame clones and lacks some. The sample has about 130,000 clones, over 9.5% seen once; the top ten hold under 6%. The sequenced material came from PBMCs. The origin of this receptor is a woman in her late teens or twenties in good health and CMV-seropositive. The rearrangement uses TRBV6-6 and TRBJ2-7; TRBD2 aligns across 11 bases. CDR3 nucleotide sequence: TGTGCCAGCAGACCGGGACTAGCGGACAACTACGAGCAGTACTTC. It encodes CASRPGLADNYEQYF.